This TCR beta chain was recorded in a study of T cell responses to AZD1222 COVID-19 vaccine. Study-level results: Following two doses of AZD1222, Spike-specific TCR breadth and depth rose. In a largely white British group with more females than males, clonal diversity was possibly underestimated.

In regard to this clone: Its antigen is not identified.

TCRdb's copy holds only in-frame clones and misses some; the assay was immunoSEQ multiplex PCR. The sample includes around 71,000 clones, 75% to 85% of them seen just once. Germline V gene lookup returns CDR1 GTSNPN and CDR2 SVGIG (reference sequence). The CDR3 sequence is 17 residues long. V gave up 6 bases and J gave up 6 bases; unmatched junction bases: 13. This chain links TRBV30 with TRBJ1-6; 11 bases are shared with TRBD1. This material consisted of peripheral blood, taken 28 days after the second AZD1222 dose. The sequence was collected from an adult who received the AZD1222 COVID-19 vaccine. The CDR3 loop reads CACTGTGGLKFNSPLHF. CDR3 DNA: TGTGCCTGCACCGGGACAGGGGGTCTCAAGTTTAATTCACCCCTCCACTTT.